This TCR beta chain was captured in a study of monozygotic twins with inflammatory bowel disease. Findings and caveats of the study: Researchers reported no repertoire similarity difference between concordant and discordant twins, possibly from limited power.

A remark on this clonotype: Antigen specificity is unknown.

Unsorted whole blood yielded the total RNA, with T cells left unselected. Via template switching, UMIs carrying a 6-nucleotide sample barcode were introduced. PCR of TCRalpha and TCRbeta cDNA was nested, with two rounds of roughly 16 and 10 cycles. TCRdb reprocessed the 5' RACE reads, keeping one entry per CDR3 protein, no DNA. This sample's table reports around 410,000 distinct CDR3 sequences. The CDR3 covers 16 residues. CDR1 is SGHKS, CDR2 YYEKEE, per germline (reference sequence). The sequencing input was blood. The receptor's source is a human donor with ulcerative colitis or Crohn's disease, or a healthy co-twin of an affected twin (not recorded which). The chain is built from TRBV5-5 and TRBJ1-2. The CDR3 sequence: CASSADVLQTVYGYTF.